This entry lists 13 T cell receptor beta chains sequenced from one sample in a study of T-cell memory formation after mild COVID-19 listed by TCRdb under 2021. The method behind the library was 5' RACE. TCRdb names Illumina NovaSeq 6000 as the instrument used. In TCRdb, the public reads were trimmed at Q25 with fastp and aligned with MiXCR, with productive beta chains retained. Entries are consolidated by CDR3 protein sequence, retaining the most common genes and DNA. The sample table shows a few hundred thousand distinct CDR3 sequences, and about 17% are seen once. Roughly 20% of the sample comes from the top ten. The material sequenced was PBMCs or a T cell subset sorted from them (not recorded which). The source of these receptors is a man aged 18 to 30 who had mild COVID-19 (a few samples of this study predate the infection). The sample titles of this study are shuffled in the database, so cell type and time point are left out; the donor was told from shared clones.

The rearrangement uses TRBV2 and TRBJ1-5; 10 bases align to TRBD1. Trimming took 3 bases from V and 5 from J; bases not matched to a gene: 1. There are 14 residues in the CDR3. The V gene's germline CDR1 is SNHLY and CDR2 FYNNEI. This CDR3 reads CASSDGQGDQPQHF. The CDR3 DNA reads as TGTGCCAGCAGTGATGGACAGGGGGATCAGCCCCAGCATTTT.

This clonotype was observed a few times. This chain joins TRBV6-6 and TRBJ2-7; 8 nucleotides line up with TRBD2. The V and J ends lost 10 bases and 3 bases, in that order; junction bases with no gene match: 8. CDR3 size: 13 residues. Germline loops: CDR1 MNHNY, CDR2 SVGAGI (reference sequence). CDR3 sequence: CATSPRGGYEQYV. As DNA, the CDR3 is TGTGCCACCTCACCTCGGGGGGGCTACGAGCAGTACGTC.

The rearrangement uses TRBV4-1 and TRBJ1-2; TRBD1 aligns across 9 bases. The CDR3 consists of 17 residues. J gave up 5 bases and V 1 base, and 11 bases lay outside the gene matches. The germline CDR1 and CDR2 sequences are MGHRA and YSYEKL. CDR3 nucleotides: TGCGCCAGCAGCCAAGGAAGGACAGGGGTTAGGCCATATGGCTACACCTTC. Its translation: CASSQGRTGVRPYGYTF.

The gene calls are TRBV6-1 and TRBJ2-7; TRBD1 matches 9 bases. The CDR3 covers 14 residues. After removal of 6 bases from V and 2 bases from J, the junction contained 5 bases not matched to a gene. Looked up from germline, CDR1 is MNHNS and CDR2 is SASEGT. CDR3 loop: CASRRGQGPYEQYF. In nucleotides, the CDR3 is TGTGCCAGCAGAAGGGGACAGGGACCCTACGAGCAGTACTTC.

This chain links TRBV20-1 with TRBJ1-1, with D uncertain. V shed 2 bases and J shed 0 bases, with 13 bases lying between them. The CDR3 spans 15 residues. Germline values: CDR1 DFQATT, CDR2 SNEGSKA (reference sequence). The CDR3 is CSARKGGGLNTEAFF. In nucleotides, the CDR3 is TGCAGTGCTAGAAAGGGAGGCGGCTTGAACACTGAAGCTTTCTTT.

The chain has TRBV30 and TRBJ2-3; no clear D. The length of the CDR3 is 13 residues. V was trimmed by 2 bases and J by 6 bases, leaving 12 bases between them. Germline V gene data show CDR1 as GTSNPN and CDR2 as SVGIG (reference sequence). For the CDR3, the DNA is TGTGCCTGGAGTCCCAACGCTGGGGATACGCAGTATTTT. Residues: CAWSPNAGDTQYF.

This clonotype was detected only a few times. This chain joins TRBV7-9 and TRBJ2-3; 9 bases align to TRBD2. CDR1 is SEHNR and CDR2 is FQNEAQ in the germline V gene (reference sequence). V shed 5 bases and J 0 bases; nucleotides not matched to a gene: 12. The CDR3 runs to 18 residues. CDR3 residues: CASSLGGGGDTSTDTQYF. CDR3 DNA sequence: TGTGCCAGCAGCCTCGGAGGCGGGGGGGATACTAGCACAGATACGCAGTATTTT.

This clonotype has a handful of counts. The rearrangement links TRBV20-1 to TRBJ1-5, with D unclear. There are 12 residues in the CDR3. V was trimmed by 8 bases and J by 3 bases, leaving 11 bases between them. Germline V gives CDR1 DFQATT, CDR2 SNEGSKA (reference sequence). The CDR3 loop reads CSSRSPNQPQHF. CDR3 nucleotide sequence: TGCAGTTCGCGCAGTCCCAATCAGCCCCAGCATTTT.

This clonotype was seen a few times. The chain employs TRBV7-8 and TRBJ2-1; a possible D gene is TRBD1 (6 bases). The CDR3 sequence is 16 residues long. Germline CDR1 is SGHVS and CDR2 is FQNEAQ. Trimming left V 4 bases short and J 0 bases short, with 13 bases between. CDR3 in amino acids: CASSWTALSSYNEQFF. The CDR3 DNA reads TGTGCCAGCAGCTGGACAGCCCTAAGCTCCTACAATGAGCAGTTCTTC.

This chain connects TRBV7-2 to TRBJ2-5; D is perhaps TRBD1 or TRBD2 (6 bases each). Germline V gene data show CDR1 as SGHTA and CDR2 as FQGNSA. The V and J ends lost 5 bases and 5 bases respectively, with 12 bases between them. The CDR3 loop spans 13 amino acids. CDR3 sequence: CASSTQGRETQYF. The CDR3 DNA follows: TGTGCCAGCAGCACCCAGGGGAGGGAGACCCAGTACTTC.

This clonotype was counted many times. This rearrangement joins TRBV11-2 to TRBJ2-6; 9 bases align to TRBD1. Germline assignment: CDR1 SGHAT and CDR2 FQNNGV. The CDR3 has 16 amino acids. The J segment lost 4 bases and the V segment lost 4 bases, leaving 5 bases of the junction unmatched. CDR3: CASSSGTGKGANVLTF. The CDR3 DNA reads as TGTGCCAGCAGCTCCGGGACAGGGAAAGGGGCCAACGTCCTGACTTTC. The whole variable domain, remainder taken from reference TRBV11-2 and TRBJ2-6, is EAGVAQSPRYKIIEKRQSVAFWCNPISGHATLYWYQQILGQGPKLLIQFQNNGVVDDSQLPKDRFSAERLKGVDSTLKIQPAKLEDSAVYLCASSSGTGKGANVLTFGAGSRLTVL.

Details on this clonotype: One end of the junction does not line up with germline, which may come from a read error. V is TRBV19 and J is TRBJ1-4; D possibly corresponds to TRBD1 (6 bases). Germline V CDR1 and CDR2: LNHDA, SQIVND (reference sequence). This CDR3 comprises 15 residues. The CDR3 protein is CASLQGLSTNEKLFF. The CDR3 nucleotides read TGTGCCAGTTTACAGGGCTTATCAACGAATGAAAAACTGTTTTTT. The whole variable domain, filled in from reference TRBV19 and TRBJ1-4, reads DGGITQSPKYLFRKEGQNVTLSCEQNLNHDAMYWYRQDPGQGLRLIYYSQIVNDFQKGDIAEGYSVSREKKESFPLTVTSAQKNPTAFYLCASLQGLSTNEKLFFGSGTQLSVL.

This clonotype appeared a few times. The V gene is TRBV15, the J gene TRBJ1-1; D gene ambiguous. This CDR3 has 15 amino acids. Deletions cut 0 bases from V and 3 bases from J, with 11 bases between. The V gene's germline CDR1 is LNHNV and CDR2 YYDKDF (reference sequence). For the CDR3, the DNA is TGTGCCACCAGCAGAGATCGTAAAGGGTACACTGAAGCTTTCTTT. This sequence encodes CATSRDRKGYTEAFF.